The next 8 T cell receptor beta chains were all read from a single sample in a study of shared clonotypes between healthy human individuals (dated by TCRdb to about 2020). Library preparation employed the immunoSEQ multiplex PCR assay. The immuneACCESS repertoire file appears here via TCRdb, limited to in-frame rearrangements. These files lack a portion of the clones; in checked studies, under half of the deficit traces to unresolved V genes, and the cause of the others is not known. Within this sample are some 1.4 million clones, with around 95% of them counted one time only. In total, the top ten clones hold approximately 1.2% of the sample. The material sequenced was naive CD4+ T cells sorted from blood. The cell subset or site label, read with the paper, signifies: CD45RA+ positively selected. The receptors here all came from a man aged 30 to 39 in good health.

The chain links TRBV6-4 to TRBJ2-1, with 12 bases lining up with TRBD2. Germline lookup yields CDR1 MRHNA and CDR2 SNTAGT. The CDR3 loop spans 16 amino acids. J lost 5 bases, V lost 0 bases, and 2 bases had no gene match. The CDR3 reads CASSDSRLAGDNEQFF. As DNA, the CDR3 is TGTGCCAGCAGTGACTCCCGACTAGCGGGAGACAATGAGCAGTTCTTC.

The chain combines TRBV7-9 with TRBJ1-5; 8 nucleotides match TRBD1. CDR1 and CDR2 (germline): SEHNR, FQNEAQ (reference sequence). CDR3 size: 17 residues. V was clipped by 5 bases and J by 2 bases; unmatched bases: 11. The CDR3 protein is CASSRSGEDRGNQPQHF. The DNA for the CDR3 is TGTGCCAGCAGCCGTAGTGGGGAGGACAGGGGCAATCAGCCCCAGCATTTT. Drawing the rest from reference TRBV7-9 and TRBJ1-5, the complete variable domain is DTGVSQNPRHKITKRGQNVTFRCDPISEHNRLYWYRQTLGQGPEFLTYFQNEAQLEKSRLLSDRFSAERPKGSFSTLEIQRTEQGDSAMYLCASSRSGEDRGNQPQHFGDGTRLSIL.

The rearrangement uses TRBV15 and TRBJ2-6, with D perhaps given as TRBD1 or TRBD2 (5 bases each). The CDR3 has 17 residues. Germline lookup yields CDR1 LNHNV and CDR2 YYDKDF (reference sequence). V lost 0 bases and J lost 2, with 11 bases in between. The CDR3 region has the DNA TGTGCCACCAGCAGAGATTCGGGGCCCCCTGGGGCCAACGTCCTGACTTTC. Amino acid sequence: CATSRDSGPPGANVLTF.

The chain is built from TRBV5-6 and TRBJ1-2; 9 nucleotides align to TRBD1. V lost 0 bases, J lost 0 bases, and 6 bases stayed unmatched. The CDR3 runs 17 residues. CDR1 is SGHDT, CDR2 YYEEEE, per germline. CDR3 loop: CASSLGTGGDPNYGYTF. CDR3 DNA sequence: TGTGCCAGCAGCTTGGGAACAGGGGGCGACCCTAACTATGGCTACACCTTC.

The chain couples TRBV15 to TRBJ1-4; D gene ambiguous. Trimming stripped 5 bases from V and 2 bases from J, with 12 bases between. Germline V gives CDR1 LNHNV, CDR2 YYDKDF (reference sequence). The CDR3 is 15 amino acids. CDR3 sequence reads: CATSVAGSTNEKLFF. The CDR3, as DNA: TGTGCCACCAGCGTTGCGGGTTCTACTAATGAAAAACTGTTTTTT.

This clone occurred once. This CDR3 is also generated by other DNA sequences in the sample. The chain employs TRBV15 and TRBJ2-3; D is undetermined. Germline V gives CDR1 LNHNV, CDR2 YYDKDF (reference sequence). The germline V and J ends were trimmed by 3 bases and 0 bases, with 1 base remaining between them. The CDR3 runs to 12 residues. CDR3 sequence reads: CATSRSTDTQYF. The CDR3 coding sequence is TGTGCCACCAGCAGGAGCACAGATACGCAGTATTTT.

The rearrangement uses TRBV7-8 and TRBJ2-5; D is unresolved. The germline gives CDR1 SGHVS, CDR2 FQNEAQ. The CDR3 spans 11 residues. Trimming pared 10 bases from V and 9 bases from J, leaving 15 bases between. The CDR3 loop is CATALVRSQYF. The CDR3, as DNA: TGTGCCACCGCCCTTGTGAGGTCCCAGTACTTC.

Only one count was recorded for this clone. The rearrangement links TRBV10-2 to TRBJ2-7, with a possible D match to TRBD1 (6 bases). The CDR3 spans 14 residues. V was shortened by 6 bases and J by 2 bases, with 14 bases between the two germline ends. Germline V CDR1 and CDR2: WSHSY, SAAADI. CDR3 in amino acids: CASRRDIEAYEQYF. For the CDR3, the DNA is TGCGCCAGCAGGAGGGACATAGAAGCCTACGAGCAGTACTTC.